The present T cell receptor (beta chain) was sequenced within a study of cytomegalovirus exposure and HLA in healthy donors. Study results and caveats: Across HLA loci, a later analysis found differing TCR association rates, with DRB1 most and HLA-C fewest.

PCR employed 60 Vbeta and 13 Jbeta primers. Assay: immunoSEQ multiplex PCR; the TCRdb copy retains only in-frame clones and omits some. The sample lists fewer than 200,000 clones; roughly four fifths were seen once. In the case of this clone: What it recognizes is unknown.

Germline CDR1 SGHVS, CDR2 FNYEAQ. Trimming cost V 5 bases and J 3 bases, with 12 bases left between them. This CDR3 spans 14 amino acids. The chain is built from TRBV7-6 and TRBJ2-3; D is undetermined. The receptor comes from a woman in her 50s in good health and CMV-seronegative. The specimen was PBMCs. The CDR3: CASSSLFGTDTQYF. The CDR3 DNA reads TGTGCCAGCAGCAGTCTTTTCGGGACAGATACGCAGTATTTT.